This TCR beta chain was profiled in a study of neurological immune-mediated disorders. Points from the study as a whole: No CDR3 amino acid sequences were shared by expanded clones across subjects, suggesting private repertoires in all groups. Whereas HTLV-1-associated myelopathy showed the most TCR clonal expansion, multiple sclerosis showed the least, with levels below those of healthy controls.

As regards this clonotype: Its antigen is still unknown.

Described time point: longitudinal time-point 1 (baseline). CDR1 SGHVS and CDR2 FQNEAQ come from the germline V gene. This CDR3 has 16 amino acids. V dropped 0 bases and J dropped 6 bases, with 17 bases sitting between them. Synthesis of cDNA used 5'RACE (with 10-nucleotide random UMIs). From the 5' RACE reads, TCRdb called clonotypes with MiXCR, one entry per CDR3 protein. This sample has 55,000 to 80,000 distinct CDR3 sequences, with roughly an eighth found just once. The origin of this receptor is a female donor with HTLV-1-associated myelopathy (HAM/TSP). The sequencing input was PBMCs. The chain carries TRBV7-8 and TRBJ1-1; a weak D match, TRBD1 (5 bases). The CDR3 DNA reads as TGTGCCAGCAGCTTAGCGGGGACCGATGGTGGGGCTGAAGCTTTCTTT. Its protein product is CASSLAGTDGGAEAFF.